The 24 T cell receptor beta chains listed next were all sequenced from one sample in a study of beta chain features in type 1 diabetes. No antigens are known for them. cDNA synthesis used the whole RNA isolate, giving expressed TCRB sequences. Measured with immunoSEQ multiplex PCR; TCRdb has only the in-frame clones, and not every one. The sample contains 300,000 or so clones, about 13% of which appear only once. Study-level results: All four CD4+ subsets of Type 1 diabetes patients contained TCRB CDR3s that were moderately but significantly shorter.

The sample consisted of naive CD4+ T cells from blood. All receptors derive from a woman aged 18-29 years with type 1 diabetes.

The CDR3 here is CASSQVAGLRTQYF. The DNA of the CDR3 is TGTGCCAGCAGCCAAGTCGCGGGCCTAAGGACGCAGTATTTT. V usage is TRBV14 and J usage is TRBJ2-3, with D possibly TRBD2 on 5 matching bases. V dropped 1 base and J dropped 9 bases, with 14 bases sitting between them. CDR3 length: 14 amino acids. Germline CDR1 SGHDN, CDR2 FVKESK.

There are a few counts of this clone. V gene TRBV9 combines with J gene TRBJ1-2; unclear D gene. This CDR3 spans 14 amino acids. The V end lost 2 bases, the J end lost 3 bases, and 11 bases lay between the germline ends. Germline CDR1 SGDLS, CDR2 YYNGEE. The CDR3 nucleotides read TGTGCCAGCAGCGTCTTTCAGGAGGACTATGGCTACACCTTC. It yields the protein CASSVFQEDYGYTF. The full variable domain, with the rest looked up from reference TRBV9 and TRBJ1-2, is DSGVTQTPKHLITATGQRVTLRCSPRSGDLSVYWYQQSLDQGLQFLIQYYNGEERAKGNILERFSAQQFPDLHSELNLSSLELGDSALYFCASSVFQEDYGYTFGSGTRLTVV.

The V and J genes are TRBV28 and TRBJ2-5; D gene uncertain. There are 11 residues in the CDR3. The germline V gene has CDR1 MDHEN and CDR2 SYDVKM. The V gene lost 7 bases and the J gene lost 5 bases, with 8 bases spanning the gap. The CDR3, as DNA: TGTGCCAGCAATGAACGGGAGACCCAGTACTTC. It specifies CASNERETQYF.

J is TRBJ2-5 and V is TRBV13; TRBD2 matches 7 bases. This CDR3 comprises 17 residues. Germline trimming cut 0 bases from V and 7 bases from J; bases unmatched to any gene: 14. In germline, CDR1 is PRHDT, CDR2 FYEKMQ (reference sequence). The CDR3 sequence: CASSLGAAGGRVGTQYF. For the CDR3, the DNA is TGTGCCAGCAGCTTAGGAGCGGCCGGCGGGAGAGTGGGGACCCAGTACTTC. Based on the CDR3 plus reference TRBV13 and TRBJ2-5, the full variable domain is AAGVIQSPRHLIKEKRETATLKCYPIPRHDTVYWYQQGPGQDPQFLISFYEKMQSDKGSIPDRFSAQQFSDYHSELNMSSLELGDSALYFCASSLGAAGGRVGTQYFGPGTRLLVL.

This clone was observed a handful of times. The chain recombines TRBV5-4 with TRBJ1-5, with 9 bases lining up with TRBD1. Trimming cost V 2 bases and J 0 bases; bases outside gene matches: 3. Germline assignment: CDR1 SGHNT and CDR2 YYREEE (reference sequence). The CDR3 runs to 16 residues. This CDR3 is CASSFGTGNSNQPQHF. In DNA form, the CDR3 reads TGTGCCAGCAGCTTTGGGACAGGGAATAGCAATCAGCCCCAGCATTTT.

CDR3 nucleotides: TGTGCCAGCAGTCCCGACAGGGGGTGGGGTCAGCCCCAGCATTTT. It encodes CASSPDRGWGQPQHF. The J gene is TRBJ1-5, the V gene TRBV28; 9 bases match TRBD1. V trimming: 5 bases; J trimming: 6 bases; junction bases outside the gene matches: 8. This CDR3 comprises 15 residues. Germline CDR1 MDHEN, CDR2 SYDVKM.

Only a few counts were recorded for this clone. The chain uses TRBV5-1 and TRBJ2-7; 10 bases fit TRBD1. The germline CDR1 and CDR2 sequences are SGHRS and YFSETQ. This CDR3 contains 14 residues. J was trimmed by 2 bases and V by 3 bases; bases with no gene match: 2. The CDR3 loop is CASSSGQGTYEQYF. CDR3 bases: TGCGCCAGCAGCTCGGGACAGGGGACCTACGAGCAGTACTTC.

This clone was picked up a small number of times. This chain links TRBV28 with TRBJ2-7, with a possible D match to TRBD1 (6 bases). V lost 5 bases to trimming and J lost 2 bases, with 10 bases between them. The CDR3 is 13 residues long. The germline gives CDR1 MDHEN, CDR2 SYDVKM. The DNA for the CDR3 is TGTGCCAGCAGTGCAGGACAGACCTACGAGCAGTACTTC. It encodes CASSAGQTYEQYF.

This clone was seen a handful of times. CDR3 in DNA: TGTGCCAGCAGCATAGCGGGAGGGCCGGGTCGTGAACAGTTCTTC. It encodes CASSIAGGPGREQFF. This sequence joins TRBV25-1 and TRBJ2-1, with 11 bases that match TRBD2. The CDR3 is 15 amino acids. J gave up 13 bases and V 6 bases, and 14 bases lay outside the gene matches. Germline V gives CDR1 MGHDK, CDR2 SYGVNS.

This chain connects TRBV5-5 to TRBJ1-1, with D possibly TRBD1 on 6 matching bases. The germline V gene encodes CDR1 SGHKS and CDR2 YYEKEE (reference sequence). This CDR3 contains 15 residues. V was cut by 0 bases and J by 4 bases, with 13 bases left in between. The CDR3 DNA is TGTGCCAGCAGCTTGGGGAGAAACAGGGCCACTGAAGCTTTCTTT. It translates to CASSLGRNRATEAFF.

CDR3 nucleotide sequence: TGTGCCAGCAGTGAGGACAGGGGCTCTGGGGCCAACGTCCTGACTTTC. Its translation: CASSEDRGSGANVLTF. V usage is TRBV6-1 and J usage is TRBJ2-6; 9 bases fit TRBD1. CDR3 length: 16 amino acids. Per the germline V gene, CDR1 is MNHNS and CDR2 is SASEGT. J was trimmed by 0 bases and V by 3 bases; bases with no gene match: 0.

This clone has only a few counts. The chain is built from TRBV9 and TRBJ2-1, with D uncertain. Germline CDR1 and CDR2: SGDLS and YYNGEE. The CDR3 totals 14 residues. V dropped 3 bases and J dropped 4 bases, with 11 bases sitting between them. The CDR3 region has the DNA TGTGCCAGCAGCGGTAGTTCCGTATACAATGAGCAGTTCTTC. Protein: CASSGSSVYNEQFF.

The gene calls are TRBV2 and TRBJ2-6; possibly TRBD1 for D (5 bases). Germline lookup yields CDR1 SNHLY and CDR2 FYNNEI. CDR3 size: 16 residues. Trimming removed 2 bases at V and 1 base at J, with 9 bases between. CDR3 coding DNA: TGTGCCAGCAGTGAAACGGCAGGGTCTGGGGCCAACGTCCTGACTTTC. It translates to CASSETAGSGANVLTF.

The CDR3 region has the DNA TGCGCCAGCAGCCAAGAGGGGCAAAATGAAAAACTGTTTTTT. It yields the protein CASSQEGQNEKLFF. The chain recombines TRBV4-3 with TRBJ1-4; tentative D call: TRBD1 (5 bases). V lost 0 bases and J lost 5, with 7 bases in between. Looked up from germline, CDR1 is LGHNA and CDR2 is YSLEER. The CDR3 spans 14 residues.

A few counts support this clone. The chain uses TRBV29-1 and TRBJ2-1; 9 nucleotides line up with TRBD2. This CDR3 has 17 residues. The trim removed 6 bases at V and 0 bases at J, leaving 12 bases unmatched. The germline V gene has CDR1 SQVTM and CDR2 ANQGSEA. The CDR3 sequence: CSVGGAGGPHSYNEQFF. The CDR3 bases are TGCAGCGTGGGCGGTGCGGGAGGGCCCCACTCCTACAATGAGCAGTTCTTC.

The CDR3 sequence: CASSSGLAGGPYNEQFF. CDR3 nucleotides: TGTGCCAGCAGCTCCGGACTAGCGGGAGGGCCGTACAATGAGCAGTTCTTC. This chain joins TRBV7-7 and TRBJ2-1; TRBD2 matches at 15 bases. The CDR3 extends over 17 amino acids. CDR1 and CDR2 (germline): SSHAT, FNYEAQ (reference sequence). Trimming took 4 bases from V and 4 from J; bases not matched to a gene: 5.

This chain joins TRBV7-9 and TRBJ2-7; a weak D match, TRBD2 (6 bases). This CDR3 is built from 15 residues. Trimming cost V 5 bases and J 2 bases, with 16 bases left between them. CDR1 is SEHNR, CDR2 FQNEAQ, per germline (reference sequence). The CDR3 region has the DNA TGTGCCAGCAGCCTTACTAGCATCCCGACCTACGAGCAGTACTTC. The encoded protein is CASSLTSIPTYEQYF.

The CDR3 here is CASSLGGVSGYTF. CDR3 bases: TGTGCCAGCAGCTTAGGGGGGGTTAGTGGCTACACCTTC. The rearrangement joins TRBV7-9 to TRBJ1-2, with a possible D match to TRBD1 (5 bases). Germline assignment: CDR1 SEHNR and CDR2 FQNEAQ (reference sequence). The CDR3 is made up of 13 amino acids. Trimming cost V 1 base and J 7 bases, with 10 bases left between them.

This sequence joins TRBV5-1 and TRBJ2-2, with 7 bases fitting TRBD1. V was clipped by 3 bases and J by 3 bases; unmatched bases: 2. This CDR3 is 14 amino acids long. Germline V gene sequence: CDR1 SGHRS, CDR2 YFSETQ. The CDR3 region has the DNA TGCGCCAGCAGCTATACAGGGGACACCGGGGAGCTGTTTTTT. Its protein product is CASSYTGDTGELFF.

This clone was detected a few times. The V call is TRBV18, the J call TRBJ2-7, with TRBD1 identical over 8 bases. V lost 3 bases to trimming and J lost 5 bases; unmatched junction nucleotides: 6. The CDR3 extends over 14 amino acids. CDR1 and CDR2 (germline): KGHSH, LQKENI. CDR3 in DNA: TGTGCCAGCTCACCCCGGACAGGGAGTAACGAGCAGTACTTC. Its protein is CASSPRTGSNEQYF.

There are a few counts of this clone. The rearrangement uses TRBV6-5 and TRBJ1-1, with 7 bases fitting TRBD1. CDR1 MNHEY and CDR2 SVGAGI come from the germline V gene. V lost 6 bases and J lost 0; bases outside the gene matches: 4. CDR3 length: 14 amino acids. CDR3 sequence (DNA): TGTGCCAGCAGGCAGGGGACAGTGAACACTGAAGCTTTCTTT. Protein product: CASRQGTVNTEAFF.

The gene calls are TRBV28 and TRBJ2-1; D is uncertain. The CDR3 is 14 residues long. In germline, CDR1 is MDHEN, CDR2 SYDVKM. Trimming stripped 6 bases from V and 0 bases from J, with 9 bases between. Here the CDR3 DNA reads TGTGCCAGCAGGTCGATTAGCTCCTACAATGAGCAGTTCTTC. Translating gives CASRSISSYNEQFF. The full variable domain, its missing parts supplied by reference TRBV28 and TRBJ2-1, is DVKVTQSSRYLVKRTGEKVFLECVQDMDHENMFWYRQDPGLGLRLIYFSYDVKMKEKGDIPEGYSVSREKKERFSLILESASTNQTSMYLCASRSISSYNEQFFGPGTRLTVL.

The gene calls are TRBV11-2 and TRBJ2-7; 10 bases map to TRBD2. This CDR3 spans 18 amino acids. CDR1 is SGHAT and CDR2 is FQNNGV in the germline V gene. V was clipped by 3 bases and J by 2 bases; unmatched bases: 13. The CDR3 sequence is CASSFSAPLAGVPYEQYF. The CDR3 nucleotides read TGTGCCAGCAGCTTTTCGGCCCCTCTAGCGGGAGTCCCCTACGAGCAGTACTTC.

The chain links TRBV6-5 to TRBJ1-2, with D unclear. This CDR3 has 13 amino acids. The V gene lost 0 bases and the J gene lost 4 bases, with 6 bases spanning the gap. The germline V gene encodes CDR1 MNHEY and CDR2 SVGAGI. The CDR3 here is CASSYSIGYGYTF. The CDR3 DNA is TGTGCCAGCAGTTACTCAATCGGCTATGGCTACACCTTC.